The 11 T cell receptor beta chains below come from one sample, sequenced in a study of tumor and adjacent non-tumor tissue in lung cancer. Three rounds of nested PCR, following a modified ARM-PCR protocol, produced the TCRbeta library. TCRdb used MiXCR to reprocess the multiplex PCR reads, holding one entry per CDR3 protein. The sample consists of 90,000 to 130,000 distinct CDR3 sequences, approximately 84% of them appearing once. This sample's RNA came from whole unsorted tissue. Source material: lung tumor tissue. These receptors all stem from a man between 65 and 85 years old with non-small cell lung cancer.

This clonotype was seen repeatedly, ten times or more. The gene calls are TRBV18 and TRBJ2-7; 8 nucleotides line up with TRBD1. There are 14 residues in the CDR3. Per germline, CDR1 KGHSH and CDR2 LQKENI. Germline trimming cut 5 bases from V and 5 bases from J; bases unmatched to any gene: 8. The CDR3 region is CASSIRQGLNEQYF. CDR3 bases: TGTGCCAGCTCAATCCGACAGGGGCTGAACGAGCAGTACTTC. Based on the CDR3 plus reference TRBV18 and TRBJ2-7, the full variable domain is NAGVMQNPRHLVRRRGQEARLRCSPMKGHSHVYWYRQLPEEGLKFMVYLQKENIIDESGMPKERFSAEFPKEGPSILRIQQVVRGDSAAYFCASSIRQGLNEQYFGPGTRLTVT.

Only a few counts were recorded for this clonotype. A much larger clone lies one base from this, so it may be a read error. The V gene is TRBV20-1, the J gene TRBJ2-1; D gene ambiguous. The germline gives CDR1 DFQATT, CDR2 SNEGSKA (reference sequence). This CDR3 comprises 15 residues. CDR3 in DNA: TGCAGTGTTAGAGATACCCAGGCCTCCTACAATGAGCAGTTCTTC. Translating gives CSVRDTQASYNEQFF.

Comments on this clonotype: The CDR3 carries no conserved terminal phenylalanine or tryptophan, so it likely arises from a read error. V and J are TRBV29-1 and TRBJ1-1; D remains unclear. V lost 5 bases, J lost 3 bases, and 13 bases lay in between. The CDR3 spans 13 residues. CDR1 and CDR2 from the germline V gene are SQVTM and ANQGSEA. Here the CDR3 reads CSVSRRPDTEAFL. The CDR3 bases are TGCAGCGTTTCACGACGGCCCGACACTGAAGCTTTCTTA.

For this clonotype: One junction end does not reproduce the germline sequence, and a read error may be involved. This chain uses TRBV6-2 or TRBV6-3 with TRBJ2-5, with a possible D match to TRBD2 (5 bases). Per germline, CDR1 MNHEY and CDR2 SVGEGT. This CDR3 region has 14 residues. The CDR3 region has the DNA TGTGTCAGCAGTAAACGAGAGGGCGCAGGGACCCAGTACTTC. It codes for CVSSKREGAGTQYF.

This clonotype occurred many times. The V and J genes are TRBV5-6 and TRBJ2-1; 7 bases agree with TRBD2. Germline assignment: CDR1 SGHDT and CDR2 YYEEEE. Trimming at V came to 4 bases and at J to 3 bases, leaving 7 bases not matched to a gene. This CDR3 has 15 residues. The CDR3 region is CASSPWRGNYNEQFF. In DNA, the CDR3 is TGTGCCAGCAGCCCGTGGCGGGGGAACTACAATGAGCAGTTCTTC.

This clonotype was counted ten times or more. V is TRBV28 and J is TRBJ2-5; 9 nucleotides align to TRBD2. Germline CDR1 and CDR2: MDHEN and SYDVKM. The CDR3 is made up of 15 amino acids. The V segment lost 6 bases and the J segment 4 bases; nucleotides outside the gene matches: 9. Here the CDR3 DNA reads TGTGCCAGCAGGCCCGGGACTAGCTTTCGAGAGACCCAGTACTTC. Translating gives CASRPGTSFRETQYF.

This clonotype was found many times. The chain links TRBV5-4 to TRBJ1-1; D uncertain. This CDR3 is 13 amino acids long. CDR1 SGHNT and CDR2 YYREEE come from the germline V gene (reference sequence). V was pared by 4 bases and J by 0 bases, with 7 bases between. The CDR3 loop reads CASSGSMNTEAFF. The CDR3 coding sequence is TGTGCCAGCAGCGGCAGTATGAACACTGAAGCTTTCTTT.

V and J are TRBV11-2 and TRBJ2-3; D not resolved. The CDR3 spans 14 residues. Germline V gives CDR1 SGHAT, CDR2 FQNNGV. V was trimmed by 5 bases and J by 4 bases, leaving 13 bases between them. The CDR3 DNA sequence: TGTGCCAGCAGCACACATTGGTTCTCAGATACGCAGTATTTT. Protein sequence: CASSTHWFSDTQYF.

This clonotype showed up just a few times. One junction end does not reproduce the germline sequence, and a read error may be involved. This chain connects TRBV4-1 to TRBJ2-3; D not certain. Per germline, CDR1 MGHRA and CDR2 YSYEKL. CDR3 length: 18 amino acids. The CDR3 sequence: CASSQEFGTDASTDTHYF. CDR3 DNA: TGCGCCAGCAGCCAAGAATTCGGCACCGACGCAAGCACAGATACGCACTATTTC.

Concerning this clonotype: Without the conserved terminal phenylalanine or tryptophan, this CDR3 likely stems from a read error. Because the CDR3's place on the DNA is in doubt, the DNA is left out and the CDR3 is given as listed by TCRdb. The chain joins TRBV28 to TRBJ1-5; the tabulated D call, TRBD1, remains unverified against the DNA. The CDR3 is 15 amino acids long, termini counted. Looked up from germline, CDR1 is MDHEN and CDR2 is SYDVKM. CDR3 region: CASSLGRGGGQPKHL.

CDR3 protein: CASSQARNSKGLAGGYYEQYF. The CDR3 bases are TGCGCCAGCAGCCAAGCCCGTAACTCTAAAGGACTAGCGGGAGGCTACTACGAGCAGTACTTC. This chain links TRBV4-3 with TRBJ2-7, with TRBD2 matching 14 bases. Germline V gives CDR1 LGHNA, CDR2 YSLEER. V shed 1 base, J shed 3 bases, and the junction held 17 bases outside the gene matches. CDR3 length: 21 amino acids.